This TCR beta chain originates from a study of cytomegalovirus exposure and HLA in healthy donors (dated by TCRdb to 2016 to 2017). In terms of the full investigation: A later analysis indicated that the 90 to 150 validation repertoires were generated on the platform also employed for the approximately 700 repertoires of the first cohort. The study aimed to test whether cataloging public T cell receptors could reveal signatures of past pathogen exposure. High-throughput TCR immunosequencing, statistical association of individual TCRs with disease status, and machine learning were combined to predict cytomegalovirus infection status. In addition to the first cohort of roughly 700 subjects, a separate validation cohort of 120 different subjects was used. Results the study describes overall, beyond this receptor: In a later analysis, TCRs clustered in the first cohort were found to also tend to co-occur in the roughly 120 validation repertoires, with about 93% of cluster scores above 0. Across donors, most TCR sequences were observed very rarely, whereas some public TCRs were present in many individuals. Cytomegalovirus status was reported to be diagnosed by the classifier with high specificity and sensitivity in both the original and validation cohorts. A later analysis lacked HLA typing for the validation cohort, so it scored co-occurrence in that cohort across all 110 or so repertoires. The authors suggested that the approach could potentially be generalized to other disease states and immunological phenotypes. In vitro tests confirmed that a few of the cytomegalovirus-associated TCR beta chains recognize cytomegalovirus antigens. The study listed 170 or so TCR beta chains as associated with cytomegalovirus.

The V end gives up 7 bases and the J end 7 bases, leaving 9 bases in the junction not matched to a gene. CDR1 and CDR2, per the germline V gene, are SNHLY and FYNNEI. Spanning cysteine to phenylalanine, the CDR3 consists of 14 amino acids. The only DNA kept is the CDR3, 42 bases in frame from the first base. Of note for this clone: What antigen it recognizes has not been identified. Nothing much larger sits one base from this clone, and base qualities are not available.

Receptors were amplified or captured by the immunoSEQ multiplex PCR assay. Per the authors' processing: A statistical classification framework was built for diagnosing cytomegalovirus status from the catalog of TCR beta chain sequences. As stored in TCRdb, this immuneACCESS dataset retains in-frame rearrangements with V and J assigned. A fraction of the clones does not appear; measured against another copy, unresolved V genes explain less than half of the discrepancy, and the remainder lacks a known reason. D and trimming were read from the DNA, whereas the V and J calls and clone size are those reported in that table. The sample contains approximately 160,000 clones, 85% to 90% of them found a single time. The ten biggest clones cover about 9.4% of the sample. Donors formed part of the validation cohort, which comprised 120 subjects and was distinct from the first cohort of 550 to 850 subjects.

The receptor chain draws on TRBV2 and TRBJ2-2, with 7 bases aligning to TRBD2. The clonotype originates from a woman between 18 and 29 years old in good health and CMV-seropositive. The sequenced material came from PBMCs. CDR3 protein: CASIAGAMSGELFF. The sequenced DNA is TGTGCCAGCATTGCGGGAGCCATGAGCGGGGAGCTGTTTTTT.